The 26 T cell receptor beta chains below all came from one sample that was sequenced in a study of CD8 T cells in seronegative destructive rheumatoid arthritis. TCRdb keeps only in-frame clones here, not all; method: immunoSEQ multiplex PCR. The sample yields about 13,000 clones, under 85% seen once. The sequenced material came from CD8+ T cells from blood. These receptors all stem from a woman aged 25 to 50 with seronegative destructive rheumatoid arthritis.

The chain carries TRBV19 and TRBJ1-1; possibly TRBD1 for D (6 bases). Trimming took off 9 bases at V and 5 bases at J, with 16 bases between the two ends. The V gene's germline CDR1 is LNHDA and CDR2 SQIVND (reference sequence). The CDR3 has 13 amino acids. The CDR3 sequence is CASHGTWVTEAFF. In DNA, the CDR3 is TGTGCCAGCCATGGGACATGGGTTACTGAAGCTTTCTTT.

V and J are TRBV6-1 and TRBJ2-7; no clear D gene. Trimming shortened V by 5 bases and J by 7 bases, and 9 bases separated the two germline ends. This CDR3 contains 11 residues. Germline V gene data show CDR1 as MNHNS and CDR2 as SASEGT. The DNA for the CDR3 is TGTGCCAGCAGTTCGAACTGGGAGCAGTACGTC. Translation gives CASSSNWEQYV.

The CDR3 DNA reads TGTGCCAGCAGCCACCTCGGACTAGGGGCTCTGGTCACTGAAGCTTTCTTT. Protein sequence: CASSHLGLGALVTEAFF. The chain employs TRBV14 and TRBJ1-1, with D maybe TRBD1 (5 bases). V gave up 3 bases and J gave up 4 bases, with 21 bases separating them. Germline V CDR1 and CDR2: SGHDN, FVKESK. The CDR3 is 17 residues long.

The chain links TRBV6-5 to TRBJ1-1; tentatively, D is TRBD1 (5 bases). V lost 3 bases, J lost 3 bases, and 8 bases lay in between. Germline-derived CDR1 and CDR2 are MNHEY and SVGAGI. There are 13 residues in the CDR3. CDR3 nucleotide sequence: TGTGCCAGCAGTTATGGGGGGGACACTGAAGCTTTCTTT. It specifies CASSYGGDTEAFF.

This chain links TRBV10-3 with TRBJ1-5, with 7 bases aligning to TRBD1. The CDR3 sequence is 17 residues long. Germline loops: CDR1 ENHRY, CDR2 SYGVKD. V gave up 11 bases and J gave up 0 bases; unmatched junction bases: 16. The DNA of the CDR3 is TGTGCCCCCCTCTGCCCCGATACAGGGGATAGCAATCAGCCCCAGCATTTT. It yields the protein CAPLCPDTGDSNQPQHF.

The V and J genes are TRBV7-9 and TRBJ2-2, with D maybe TRBD1 (6 bases). CDR1 is SEHNR, CDR2 FQNEAQ, per germline (reference sequence). This CDR3 region has 14 residues. The V and J ends lost 5 bases and 4 bases respectively, with 11 bases between them. CDR3 protein: CASSPDRSTGELFF. Written as DNA, the CDR3 is TGTGCCAGCAGCCCGGACAGAAGCACCGGGGAGCTGTTTTTT.

The chain is built from TRBV27 and TRBJ2-1; TRBD2 is a possible D gene (7 bases). The CDR3 has 13 amino acids. From germline, CDR1 is MNHEY and CDR2 SMNVEV (reference sequence). The V and J ends lost 11 bases and 3 bases respectively, with 14 bases between them. Written as DNA, the CDR3 is TGTGCCGTCCGGGGGGCCGGCTACAATGAGCAGTTCTTC. Protein: CAVRGAGYNEQFF.

This clone is medium-sized within its sample. This CDR3 is CASSLTAGSSNSPLHF. For the CDR3, the DNA is TGTGCCAGCAGCTTAACTGCCGGGAGTAGTAATTCACCCCTCCACTTT. The chain carries TRBV7-3 and TRBJ1-6; D is uncertain. The V gene lost 0 bases and the J gene lost 6 bases, with 12 bases spanning the gap. Germline V CDR1 and CDR2: SGHTA, FQGTGA. The CDR3 spans 16 residues.

The chain couples TRBV5-4 to TRBJ2-7; the match to TRBD2 covers 7 bases. The CDR3 is 13 amino acids. With 0 bases clipped from V and 3 bases from J, the junction kept 0 bases outside the gene matches. In germline, CDR1 is SGHNT, CDR2 YYREEE (reference sequence). CDR3 nucleotides: TGTGCCAGCAGCTTGGCTAGCGGCTACGAGCAGTACGTC. Amino acids: CASSLASGYEQYV.

In its sample, this clone was seen a few times. The chain links TRBV4-1 to TRBJ1-1; TRBD1 matches 9 bases. Losses at the gene ends were 0 bases for V and 4 bases for J; bases not matched to a gene: 6. The CDR3 is made up of 16 amino acids. Per the germline V gene, CDR1 is MGHRA and CDR2 is YSYEKL. This CDR3 reads CASSQEWGTGPTEAFF. The CDR3 DNA is TGCGCCAGCAGCCAAGAGTGGGGGACAGGGCCCACTGAAGCTTTCTTT.

The chain joins TRBV6-1 to TRBJ2-1; TRBD1 is a possible D gene (6 bases). The CDR3 is 11 residues long. Germline lookup yields CDR1 MNHNS and CDR2 SASEGT. With 9 bases removed from V and 12 bases from J, the gap between germline ends came to 15 bases. CDR3 nucleotides: TGTGCCAGTGGGCTTAAAGGGGGGCAGTTCTTC. It translates to CASGLKGGQFF.

J is TRBJ2-7 and V is TRBV7-6; the D gene is possibly TRBD2 (6 bases). The CDR3 runs 16 residues. The ends were cut back, 5 bases at V and 2 bases at J, with 19 bases in the middle. Germline V CDR1 and CDR2: SGHVS, FNYEAQ. Here the CDR3 reads CASSQEEGGEAYEQYF. The CDR3 nucleotides read TGTGCCAGCAGCCAGGAGGAGGGAGGTGAAGCCTACGAGCAGTACTTC. Using reference TRBV7-6 and TRBJ2-7 for the parts outside the CDR3, the full variable domain is GAGVSQSPRYKVTKRGQDVALRCDPISGHVSLYWYRQALGQGPEFLTYFNYEAQQDKSGLPNDRFSAERPEGSISTLTIQRTEQRDSAMYRCASSQEEGGEAYEQYFGPGTRLTVT.

The chain recombines TRBV11-1 with TRBJ1-1, with D hard to call. Deletions cut 5 bases from V and 5 bases from J, with 12 bases between. The CDR3 is made up of 13 amino acids. CDR1 and CDR2 from the germline V gene are SGHAT and FQDESV (reference sequence). CDR3 in DNA: TGTGCCAGCAGCCCGGTGGCGGCTACTGAAGCTTTCTTT. The encoded protein is CASSPVAATEAFF.

The chain carries TRBV27 and TRBJ1-1; no definite D call. Trimming removed 5 bases from V and 7 bases from J, with 11 bases in between. The germline V gene has CDR1 MNHEY and CDR2 SMNVEV (reference sequence). The CDR3 has 12 amino acids. The CDR3 sequence is CASSPGNGEAFF. The CDR3 coding sequence is TGTGCCAGCAGTCCGGGGAACGGTGAAGCTTTCTTT.

The rearrangement joins TRBV4-1 to TRBJ2-1; D unresolved. The germline CDR1 and CDR2 sequences are MGHRA and YSYEKL. Trimming stripped 1 base from V and 15 bases from J, with 10 bases between. The CDR3 has 11 amino acids. In nucleotides, the CDR3 is TGCGCCAGCAGCCAAGGGAGTCTTGGGTTCTTC. Its protein is CASSQGSLGFF.

J is TRBJ2-1 and V is TRBV15; D possibly corresponds to TRBD2 (6 bases). V lost 2 bases, J lost 9 bases, and 14 bases lay in between. The CDR3 has 14 residues. Looked up from germline, CDR1 is LNHNV and CDR2 is YYDKDF (reference sequence). The CDR3 nucleotides read TGTGCCACCAGCAGAAGCCGGGGGTGGGGTGAGCAGTTCTTC. This gives the protein CATSRSRGWGEQFF.

In DNA, the CDR3 is TGTGCCAGCAGCCCCCCCCAGGGGCCCGAGAATACGCAGTATTTT. Translated, it gives CASSPPQGPENTQYF. This rearrangement joins TRBV7-9 to TRBJ2-3, with TRBD1 as a possible D gene (6 bases). The V and J ends lost 5 bases and 7 bases respectively, with 19 bases between them. The CDR3 is 15 amino acids. Germline CDR1 is SEHNR and CDR2 is FQNEAQ (reference sequence).

CDR3 bases: TGTGCCAGTAGTATTACAGGGTCCCCCAACTACGAGCAGTACTTC. It translates to CASSITGSPNYEQYF. V is TRBV19 and J is TRBJ2-7, with D possibly TRBD1 on 6 matching bases. The CDR3 is made up of 15 amino acids. The germline V and J ends were trimmed by 3 bases and 3 bases, with 15 bases remaining between them. Germline loops: CDR1 LNHDA, CDR2 SQIVND (reference sequence).

The rearrangement links TRBV7-9 to TRBJ1-1, with unresolved D. This CDR3 region has 12 residues. Germline CDR1 and CDR2: SEHNR and FQNEAQ (reference sequence). Trimming left V 3 bases short and J 3 bases short, with 5 bases between. The CDR3 sequence: CASSFGDTEAFF. The CDR3 nucleotides are TGTGCCAGCAGCTTTGGAGACACTGAAGCTTTCTTT.

The chain combines TRBV9 with TRBJ2-3; 14 nucleotides match TRBD2. The CDR3 covers 16 residues. Germline V gene sequence: CDR1 SGDLS, CDR2 YYNGEE. V dropped 10 bases and J dropped 0; count of bases not matched to a gene: 7. For the CDR3, the DNA is TGTGCCTCAGGGACTAGCGGGGGAGTTAGCACAGATACGCAGTATTTT. It yields the protein CASGTSGGVSTDTQYF.

By sample fraction, this clone is medium-sized (0.01 to 0.1%). The chain links TRBV4-1 to TRBJ1-1; D is unclear. V was cut by 2 bases and J by 1 base, with 5 bases left in between. This CDR3 has 13 amino acids. Germline V gene sequence: CDR1 MGHRA, CDR2 YSYEKL. CDR3 region: CASSQTQNTEAFF. The CDR3 nucleotides are TGCGCCAGCAGCCAAACTCAGAACACTGAAGCTTTCTTT.

The V call is TRBV7-3, the J call TRBJ2-1, with D possibly being TRBD2 (6 bases). The length of the CDR3 is 16 residues. From germline, CDR1 is SGHTA and CDR2 FQGTGA. Trimming shortened V by 4 bases and J by 5 bases, and 18 bases separated the two germline ends. The CDR3 here is CASSSLGRDFDNEQFF. The CDR3 region has the DNA TGTGCCAGCAGCTCTCTTGGCCGGGACTTTGACAATGAGCAGTTCTTC.

V is TRBV7-7 and J is TRBJ2-3; D uncertain. This CDR3 is 14 amino acids long. V was pared by 5 bases and J by 4 bases, with 13 bases between. Germline loops: CDR1 SSHAT, CDR2 FNYEAQ (reference sequence). The CDR3 here is CASSLRIGPDTQYF. The CDR3 region has the DNA TGTGCCAGCAGCCTAAGAATTGGTCCAGATACGCAGTATTTT. Based on the CDR3 plus reference TRBV7-7 and TRBJ2-3, the full variable domain is GAGVSQSPRYKVTKRGQDVTLRCDPISSHATLYWYQQALGQGPEFLTYFNYEAQPDKSGLPSDRFSAERPEGSISTLTIQRTEQRDSAMYRCASSLRIGPDTQYFGPGTRLTVL.

This clone qualifies as medium-sized (0.01 to 0.1%). This chain joins TRBV28 and TRBJ2-1, with 7 bases matching TRBD2. The trim removed 6 bases at V and 4 bases at J, leaving 12 bases unmatched. Germline V gene lookup returns CDR1 MDHEN and CDR2 SYDVKM. The CDR3 sequence is 16 residues long. CDR3 region: CASSSLGGSKYNEQFF. CDR3 DNA sequence: TGTGCCAGCAGCTCTCTGGGGGGGTCCAAATACAATGAGCAGTTCTTC.

The chain carries TRBV4-1 and TRBJ2-3; tentative D call: TRBD2 (5 bases). The CDR3 loop spans 14 amino acids. From germline, CDR1 is MGHRA and CDR2 YSYEKL. V lost 0 bases to trimming and J lost 3 bases, with 7 bases between them. The CDR3 nucleotides are TGCGCCAGCAGCCAAGATTCGGGGACAGATACGCAGTATTTT. This encodes CASSQDSGTDTQYF.

This clone was found a few times. This sequence joins TRBV4-1 and TRBJ1-4; 9 bases line up with TRBD1. CDR3 length equals 15 residues. Unmatched junction bases numbered 8, after V lost 4 bases and J lost 8 bases. Germline CDR1 MGHRA, CDR2 YSYEKL. CDR3 sequence (DNA): TGCGCCAGCAGCCGGCGAACAGGGGGCGGCGAAAAACTGTTTTTT. Protein: CASSRRTGGGEKLFF.